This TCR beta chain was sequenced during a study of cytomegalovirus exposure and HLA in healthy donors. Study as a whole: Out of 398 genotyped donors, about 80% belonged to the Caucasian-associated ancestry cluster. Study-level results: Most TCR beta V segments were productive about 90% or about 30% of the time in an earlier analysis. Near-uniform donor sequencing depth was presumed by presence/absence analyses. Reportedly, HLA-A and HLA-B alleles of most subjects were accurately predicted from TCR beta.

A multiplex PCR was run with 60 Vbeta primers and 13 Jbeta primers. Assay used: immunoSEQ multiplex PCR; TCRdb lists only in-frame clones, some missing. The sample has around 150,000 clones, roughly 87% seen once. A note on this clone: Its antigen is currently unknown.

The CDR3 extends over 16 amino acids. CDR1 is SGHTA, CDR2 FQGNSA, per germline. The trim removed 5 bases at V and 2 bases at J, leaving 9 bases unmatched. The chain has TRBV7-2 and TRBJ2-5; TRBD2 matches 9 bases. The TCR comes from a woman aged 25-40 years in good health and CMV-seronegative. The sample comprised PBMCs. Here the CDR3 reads CASSTGTSLSQETQYF. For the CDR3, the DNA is TGTGCCAGCAGCACCGGGACTAGCCTCTCTCAAGAGACCCAGTACTTC.